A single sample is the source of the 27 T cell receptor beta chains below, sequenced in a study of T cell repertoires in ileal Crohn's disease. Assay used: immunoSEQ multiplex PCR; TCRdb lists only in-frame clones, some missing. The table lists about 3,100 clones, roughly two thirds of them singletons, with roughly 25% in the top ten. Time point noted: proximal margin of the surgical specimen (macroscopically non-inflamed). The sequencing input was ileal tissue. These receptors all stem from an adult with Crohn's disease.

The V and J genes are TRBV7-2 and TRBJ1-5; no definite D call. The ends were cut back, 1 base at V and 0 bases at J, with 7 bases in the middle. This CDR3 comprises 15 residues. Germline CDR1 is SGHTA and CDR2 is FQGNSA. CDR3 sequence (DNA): TGTGCCAGCAGCTTAGTACAGCCTAGCAATCAGCCCCAGCATTTT. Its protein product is CASSLVQPSNQPQHF.

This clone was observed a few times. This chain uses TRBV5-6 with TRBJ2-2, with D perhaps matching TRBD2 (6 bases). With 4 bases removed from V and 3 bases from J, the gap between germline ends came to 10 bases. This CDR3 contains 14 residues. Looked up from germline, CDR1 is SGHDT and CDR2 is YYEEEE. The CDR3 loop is CASSGDFDTGELFF. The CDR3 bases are TGTGCCAGCAGCGGGGACTTTGACACCGGGGAGCTGTTTTTT. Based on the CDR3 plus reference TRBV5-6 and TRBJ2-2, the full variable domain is DAGVTQSPTHLIKTRGQQVTLRCSPKSGHDTVSWYQQALGQGPQFIFQYYEEEERQRGNFPDRFSGHQFPNYSSELNVNALLLGDSALYLCASSGDFDTGELFFGEGSRLTVL.

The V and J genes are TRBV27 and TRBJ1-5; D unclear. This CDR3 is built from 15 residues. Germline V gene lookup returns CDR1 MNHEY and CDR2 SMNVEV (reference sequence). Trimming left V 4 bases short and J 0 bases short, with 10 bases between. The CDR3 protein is CASSSEGYSNQPQHF. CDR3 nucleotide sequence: TGTGCCAGCAGTTCTGAAGGCTATAGCAATCAGCCCCAGCATTTT.

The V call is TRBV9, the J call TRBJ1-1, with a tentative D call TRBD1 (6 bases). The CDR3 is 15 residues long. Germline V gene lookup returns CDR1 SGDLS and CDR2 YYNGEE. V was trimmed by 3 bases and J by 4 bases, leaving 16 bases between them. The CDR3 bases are TGTGCCAGCAGCGCCCGGACAGCTTTTGCCACTGAAGCTTTCTTT. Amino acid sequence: CASSARTAFATEAFF. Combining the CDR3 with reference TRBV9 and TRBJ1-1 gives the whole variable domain DSGVTQTPKHLITATGQRVTLRCSPRSGDLSVYWYQQSLDQGLQFLIQYYNGEERAKGNILERFSAQQFPDLHSELNLSSLELGDSALYFCASSARTAFATEAFFGQGTRLTVV.

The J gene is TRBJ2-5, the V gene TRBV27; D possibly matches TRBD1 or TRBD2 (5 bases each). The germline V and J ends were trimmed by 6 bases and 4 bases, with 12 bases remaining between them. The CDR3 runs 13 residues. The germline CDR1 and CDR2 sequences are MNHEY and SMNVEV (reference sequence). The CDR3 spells CASRARGRETQYF. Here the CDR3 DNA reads TGTGCCAGCAGGGCGAGGGGACGAGAGACCCAGTACTTC.

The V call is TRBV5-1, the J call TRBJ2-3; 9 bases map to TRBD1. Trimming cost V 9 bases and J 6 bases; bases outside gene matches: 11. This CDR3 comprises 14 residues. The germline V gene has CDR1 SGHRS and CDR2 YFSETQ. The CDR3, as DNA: TGCGCCACCTCAACGGGACAGGGTATGGATACGCAGTATTTT. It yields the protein CATSTGQGMDTQYF.

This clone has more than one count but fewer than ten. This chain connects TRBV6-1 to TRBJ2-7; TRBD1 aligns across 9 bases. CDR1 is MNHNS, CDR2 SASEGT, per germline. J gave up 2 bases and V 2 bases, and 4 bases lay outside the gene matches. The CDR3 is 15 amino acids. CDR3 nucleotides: TGTGCCAGCAGTGAATTAGGACAGGGGCCCTACGAGCAGTACGTC. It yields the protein CASSELGQGPYEQYV.

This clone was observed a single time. The CDR3 region is CASSFGRGQAEAFF. The CDR3 DNA is TGTGCCAGCAGCTTTGGGAGGGGACAGGCGGAAGCTTTCTTT. The genes are TRBV11-1 and TRBJ1-1, with TRBD1 matching over 8 bases. V was pared by 3 bases and J by 8 bases, with 8 bases of the junction left unmatched. Germline values: CDR1 SGHAT, CDR2 FQDESV (reference sequence). The CDR3 covers 14 residues.

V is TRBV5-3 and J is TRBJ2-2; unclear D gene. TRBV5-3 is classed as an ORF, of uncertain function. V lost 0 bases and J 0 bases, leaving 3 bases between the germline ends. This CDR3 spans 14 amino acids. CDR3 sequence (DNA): TGTGCCAGAAGCTTGGTGGCGAACACCGGGGAGCTGTTTTTT. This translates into CARSLVANTGELFF.

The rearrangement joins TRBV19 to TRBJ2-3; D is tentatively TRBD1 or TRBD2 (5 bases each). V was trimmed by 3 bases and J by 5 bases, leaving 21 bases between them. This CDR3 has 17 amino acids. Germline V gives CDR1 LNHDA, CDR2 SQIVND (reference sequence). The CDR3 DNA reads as TGTGCCAGTAGTATGGGACGGCAGGGCTCGAACCGAGATACGCAGTATTTT. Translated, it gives CASSMGRQGSNRDTQYF.

CDR3 sequence reads: CASSGGEVSTDTQYF. The CDR3, as DNA: TGTGCCAGCAGTGGGGGAGAGGTCTCCACAGATACGCAGTATTTT. This chain joins TRBV6-1 and TRBJ2-3; TRBD2 is a possible D gene (5 bases). V lost 4 bases and J 2 bases, leaving 13 bases between the germline ends. CDR3 length equals 15 residues. Germline CDR1 and CDR2: MNHNS and SASEGT.

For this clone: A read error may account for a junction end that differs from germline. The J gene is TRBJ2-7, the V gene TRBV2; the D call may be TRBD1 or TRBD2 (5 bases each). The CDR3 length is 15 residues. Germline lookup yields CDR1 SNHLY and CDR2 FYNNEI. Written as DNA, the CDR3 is TGTGCCAGCAGTGAAGCGCAGGGAGTCTCCCACGAGCAGTACTTC. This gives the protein CASSEAQGVSHEQYF.

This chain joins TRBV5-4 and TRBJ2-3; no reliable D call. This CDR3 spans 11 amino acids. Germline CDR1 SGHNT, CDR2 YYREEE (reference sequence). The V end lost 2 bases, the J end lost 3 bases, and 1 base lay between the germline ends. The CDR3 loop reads CASSLTDTQYF. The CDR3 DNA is TGTGCCAGCAGCTTAACAGATACGCAGTATTTT.

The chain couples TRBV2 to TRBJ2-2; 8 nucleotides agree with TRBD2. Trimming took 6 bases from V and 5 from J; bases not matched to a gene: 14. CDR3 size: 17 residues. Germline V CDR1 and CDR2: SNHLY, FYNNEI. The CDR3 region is CASRGMVSGSGTGELFF. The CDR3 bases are TGTGCCAGCAGGGGCATGGTGAGCGGGAGTGGAACCGGGGAGCTGTTTTTT.

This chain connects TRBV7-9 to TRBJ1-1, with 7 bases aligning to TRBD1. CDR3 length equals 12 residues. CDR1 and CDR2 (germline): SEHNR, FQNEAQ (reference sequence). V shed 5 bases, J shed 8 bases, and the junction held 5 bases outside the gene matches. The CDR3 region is CASSTTGLEAFF. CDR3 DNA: TGTGCCAGCAGCACGACAGGGCTAGAAGCTTTCTTT.

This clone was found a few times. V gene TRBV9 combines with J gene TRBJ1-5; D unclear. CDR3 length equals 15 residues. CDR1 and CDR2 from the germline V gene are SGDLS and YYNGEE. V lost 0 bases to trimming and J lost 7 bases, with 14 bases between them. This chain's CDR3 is CASSVAPEGGQPQHF. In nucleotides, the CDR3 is TGTGCCAGCAGCGTAGCTCCGGAGGGAGGCCAGCCCCAGCATTTT.

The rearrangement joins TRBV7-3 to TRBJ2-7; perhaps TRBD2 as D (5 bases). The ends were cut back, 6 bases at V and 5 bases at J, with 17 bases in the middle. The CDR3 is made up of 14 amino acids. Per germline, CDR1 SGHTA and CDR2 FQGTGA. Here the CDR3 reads CASSEAGVEDEQYV. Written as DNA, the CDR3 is TGTGCCAGCAGTGAAGCCGGGGTGGAGGACGAGCAGTACGTC.

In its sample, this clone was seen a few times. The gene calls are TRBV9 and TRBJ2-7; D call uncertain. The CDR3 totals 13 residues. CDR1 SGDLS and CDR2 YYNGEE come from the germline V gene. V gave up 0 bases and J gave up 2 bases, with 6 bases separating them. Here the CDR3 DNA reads TGTGCCAGCAGCGTAGACGGAACCTACGAGCAGTACTTC. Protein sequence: CASSVDGTYEQYF.

CDR3 amino acids: CASSFSGSSQETQYF. In DNA, the CDR3 is TGCGCCAGCAGCTTCAGCGGGAGTTCCCAAGAGACCCAGTACTTC. The chain carries TRBV5-1 and TRBJ2-5; 8 bases map to TRBD2. V lost 2 bases to trimming and J lost 1 base; unmatched junction nucleotides: 4. Germline loops: CDR1 SGHRS, CDR2 YFSETQ. There are 15 residues in the CDR3.

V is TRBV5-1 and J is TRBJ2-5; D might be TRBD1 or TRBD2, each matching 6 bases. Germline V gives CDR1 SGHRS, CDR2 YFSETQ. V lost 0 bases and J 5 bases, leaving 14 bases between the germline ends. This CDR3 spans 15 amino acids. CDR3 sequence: CASSLAGGTGETQYF. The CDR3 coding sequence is TGCGCCAGCAGCTTGGCCGGGGGCACAGGGGAGACCCAGTACTTC.

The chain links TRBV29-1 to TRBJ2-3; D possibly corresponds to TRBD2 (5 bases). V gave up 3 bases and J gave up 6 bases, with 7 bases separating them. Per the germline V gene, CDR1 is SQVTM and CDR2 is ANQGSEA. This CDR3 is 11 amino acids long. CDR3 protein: CSVDREDTQYF. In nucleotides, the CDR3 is TGCAGCGTTGATAGGGAGGATACGCAGTATTTT.

CDR3 bases: TGCGCCAGCAGCCCGACGGAGGCGGGAGTCTCCGGGGAGCTGTTTTTT. Its translation is CASSPTEAGVSGELFF. V gene TRBV5-1 combines with J gene TRBJ2-2, with 7 bases aligning to TRBD2. CDR3 length equals 16 residues. Trimming removed 4 bases from V and 6 bases from J; junction bases left unmatched: 12. Germline-derived CDR1 and CDR2 are SGHRS and YFSETQ. The full variable domain, completed using reference TRBV5-1 and TRBJ2-2, is KAGVTQTPRYLIKTRGQQVTLSCSPISGHRSVSWYQQTPGQGLQFLFEYFSETQRNKGNFPGRFSGRQFSNSRSEMNVSTLELGDSALYLCASSPTEAGVSGELFFGEGSRLTVL.

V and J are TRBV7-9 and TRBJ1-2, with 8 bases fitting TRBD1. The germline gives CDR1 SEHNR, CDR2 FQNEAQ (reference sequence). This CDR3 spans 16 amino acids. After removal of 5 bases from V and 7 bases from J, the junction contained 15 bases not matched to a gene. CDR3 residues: CASSQTFARGPSGYTF. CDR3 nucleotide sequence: TGTGCCAGCAGCCAAACGTTCGCCAGGGGGCCGTCTGGCTACACCTTC.

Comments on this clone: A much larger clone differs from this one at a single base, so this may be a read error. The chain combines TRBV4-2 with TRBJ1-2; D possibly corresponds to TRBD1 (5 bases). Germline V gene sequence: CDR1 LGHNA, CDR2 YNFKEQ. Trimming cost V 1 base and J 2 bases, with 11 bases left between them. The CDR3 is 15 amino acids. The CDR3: CASSQVGGANYGYTF. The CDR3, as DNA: TGTGCCAGCAGCCAAGTGGGAGGGGCGAACTATGGCTACACCTTC.

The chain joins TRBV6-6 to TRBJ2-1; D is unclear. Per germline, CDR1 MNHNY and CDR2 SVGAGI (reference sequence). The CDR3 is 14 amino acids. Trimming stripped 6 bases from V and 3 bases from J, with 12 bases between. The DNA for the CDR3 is TGTGCCAGCAGGAATCCATGGCTCTACAATGAGCAGTTCTTC. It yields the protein CASRNPWLYNEQFF.

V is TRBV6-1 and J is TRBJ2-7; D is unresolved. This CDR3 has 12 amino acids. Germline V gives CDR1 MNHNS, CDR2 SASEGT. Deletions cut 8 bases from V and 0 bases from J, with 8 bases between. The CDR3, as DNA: TGTGCCAGCTCAGGAAACTCCTACGAGCAGTACTTC. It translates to CASSGNSYEQYF.

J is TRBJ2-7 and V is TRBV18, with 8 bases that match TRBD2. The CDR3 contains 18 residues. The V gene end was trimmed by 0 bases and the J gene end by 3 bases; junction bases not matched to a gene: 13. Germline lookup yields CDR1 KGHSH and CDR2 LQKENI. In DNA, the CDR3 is TGTGCCAGCTCACCACCGAAAGTGGAGCGGGAGAAGTTCTACGAGCAGTACGTC. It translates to CASSPPKVEREKFYEQYV.